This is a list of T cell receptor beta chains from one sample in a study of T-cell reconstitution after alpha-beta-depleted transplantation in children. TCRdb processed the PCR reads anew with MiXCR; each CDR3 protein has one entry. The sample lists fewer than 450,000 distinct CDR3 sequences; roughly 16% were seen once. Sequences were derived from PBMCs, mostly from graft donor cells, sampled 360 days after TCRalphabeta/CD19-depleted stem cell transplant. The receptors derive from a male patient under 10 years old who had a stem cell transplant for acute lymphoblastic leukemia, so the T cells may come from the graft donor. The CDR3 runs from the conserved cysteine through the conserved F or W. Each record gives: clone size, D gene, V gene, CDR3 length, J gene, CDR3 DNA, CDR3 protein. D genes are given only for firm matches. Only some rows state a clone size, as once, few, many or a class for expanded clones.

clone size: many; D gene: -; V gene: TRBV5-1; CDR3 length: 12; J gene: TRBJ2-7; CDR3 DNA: TGCGCCAGCACTAACCAACGCCACGAGCAGTACTTC; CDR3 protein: CASTNQRHEQYF
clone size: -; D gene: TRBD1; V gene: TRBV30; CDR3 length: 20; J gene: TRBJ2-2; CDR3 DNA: TGTGCCTGGAGTGACAGTCGGACAGGGGTTACCTACCCGAACACCGGGGAGCTGTTTTTT; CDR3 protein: CAWSDSRTGVTYPNTGELFF
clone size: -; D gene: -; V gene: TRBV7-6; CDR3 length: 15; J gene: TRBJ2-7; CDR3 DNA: TGTGCCAGCAGCTTAGAGTCCAGCGCACACTACGAGCAGTACTTC; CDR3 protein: CASSLESSAHYEQYF
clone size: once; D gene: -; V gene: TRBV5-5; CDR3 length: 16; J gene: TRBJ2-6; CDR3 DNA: TGTGCCAGCAGCTCCCAACAGGGTTCTGGGGCCAACGTCCTGACTTTC; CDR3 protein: CASSSQQGSGANVLTF
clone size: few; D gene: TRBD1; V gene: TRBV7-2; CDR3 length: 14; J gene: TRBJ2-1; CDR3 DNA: TGTGCCAGCAGCCAACGGACAGGGATAAATGAGCAGTTCTTC; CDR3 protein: CASSQRTGINEQFF
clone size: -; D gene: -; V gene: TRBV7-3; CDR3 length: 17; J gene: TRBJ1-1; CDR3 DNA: TGTGCCAGCAGCTTAGTAGTCCCTGGCACCGCCGGAACTGAAGCTTTCTTT; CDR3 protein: CASSLVVPGTAGTEAFF
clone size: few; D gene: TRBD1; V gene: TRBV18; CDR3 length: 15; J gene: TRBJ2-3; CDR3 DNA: TGTGCCAGCTCACCCTCGGACAGGGGCACAGATACGCAGTATTTT; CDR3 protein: CASSPSDRGTDTQYF
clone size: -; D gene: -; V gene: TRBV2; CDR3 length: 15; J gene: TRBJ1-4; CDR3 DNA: TGTGCCAGCAGACCGAAGGCTGCAACTAATGAAAAACTGTTTTTT; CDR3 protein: CASRPKAATNEKLFF
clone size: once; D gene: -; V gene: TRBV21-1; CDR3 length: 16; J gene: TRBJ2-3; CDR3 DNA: TGTGCCAGCAGCAAAGAACAGGGGATTAGCACAGATACGCAGTATTTT; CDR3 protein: CASSKEQGISTDTQYF
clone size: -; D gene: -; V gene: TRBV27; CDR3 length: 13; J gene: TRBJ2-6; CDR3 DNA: TGTGCCAGCACCTTCTCTGGGGCCAACGTCCTGACTTTC; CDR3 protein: CASTFSGANVLTF
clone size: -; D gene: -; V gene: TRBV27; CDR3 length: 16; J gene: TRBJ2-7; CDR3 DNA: TGTGCCAGCAGTTTATCGCCGGGACTCCACGGGGGTGAGCAGTACTTC; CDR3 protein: CASSLSPGLHGGEQYF
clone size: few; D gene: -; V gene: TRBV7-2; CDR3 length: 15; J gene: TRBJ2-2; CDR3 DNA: TGTGCCAGCAGCCCGACTAGGTCGAACACCGGGGAGCTGTTTTTT; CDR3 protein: CASSPTRSNTGELFF
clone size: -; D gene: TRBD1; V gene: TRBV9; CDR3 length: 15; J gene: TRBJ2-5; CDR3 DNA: TGTGCCAGCAGCTCCCGAATTACAGGGGGAGAGACCCAGTACTTC; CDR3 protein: CASSSRITGGETQYF
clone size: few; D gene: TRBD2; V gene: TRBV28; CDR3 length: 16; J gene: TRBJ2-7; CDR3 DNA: TGTGCCAGCAGTTCCCTTAGCGGGAGGCCCACCTACGAGCAGTACTTC; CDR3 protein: CASSSLSGRPTYEQYF
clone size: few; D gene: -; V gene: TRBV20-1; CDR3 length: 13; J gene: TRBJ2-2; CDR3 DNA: TGCAGTGCTACGAACAGGGTTTCCGGGGAGCTGTTTTTT; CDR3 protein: CSATNRVSGELFF
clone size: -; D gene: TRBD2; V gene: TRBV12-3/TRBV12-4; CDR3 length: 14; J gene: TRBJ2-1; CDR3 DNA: TGTGCCAGCACCCTGGGACTAGCGGGCCTTATGCAGTTCTTC; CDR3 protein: CASTLGLAGLMQFF
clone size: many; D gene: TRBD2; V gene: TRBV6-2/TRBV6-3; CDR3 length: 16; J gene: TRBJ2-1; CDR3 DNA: TGTGCCAGCAGTTACTCGACGGCTAGCGGGTGGAATGAGCAGTTCTTC; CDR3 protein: CASSYSTASGWNEQFF
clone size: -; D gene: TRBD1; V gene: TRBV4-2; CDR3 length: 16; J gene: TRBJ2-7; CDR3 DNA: TGTGCCAGCAGCCAAGATGGGACAGGGGGCGTCTACGAGCAGTACTTC; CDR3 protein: CASSQDGTGGVYEQYF
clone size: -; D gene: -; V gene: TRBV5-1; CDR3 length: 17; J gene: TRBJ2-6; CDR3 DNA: TGCGCCAGCAGCTTTCGGGGCCTCACCTCTGGGGCCAACGTCCTGACTTTC; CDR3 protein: CASSFRGLTSGANVLTF
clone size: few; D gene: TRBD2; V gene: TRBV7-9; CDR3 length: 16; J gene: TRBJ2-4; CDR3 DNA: TGTGCCAGCAGCTTAGGTAGCGGGAGGGAAAAAAACATTCAGTACTTC; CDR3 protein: CASSLGSGREKNIQYF
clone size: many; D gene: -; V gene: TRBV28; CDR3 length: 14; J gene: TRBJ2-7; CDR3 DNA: TGTGCCAGCAGCTTCCCCACGGCAGGGAGTGAGCAGTACTTC; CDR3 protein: CASSFPTAGSEQYF
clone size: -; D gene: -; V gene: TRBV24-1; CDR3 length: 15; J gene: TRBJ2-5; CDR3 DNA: TGTGCCACCAGTGACGGCTACAGGGCCCAAGAGACCCAGTACTTC; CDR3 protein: CATSDGYRAQETQYF
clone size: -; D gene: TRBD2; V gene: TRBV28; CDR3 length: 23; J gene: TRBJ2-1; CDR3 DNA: TGTGCCAGCAGTTTCCCCCTGACGACTAGCGGGAGGCCCGTTCAAAGCTCCTACAATGAGCAGTTCTTC; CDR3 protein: CASSFPLTTSGRPVQSSYNEQFF
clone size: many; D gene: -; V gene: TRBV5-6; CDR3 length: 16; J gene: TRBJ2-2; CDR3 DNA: TGTGCCAGCAGCTTGAATGGGGTCAGGAACACCGGGGAGCTGTTTTTT; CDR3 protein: CASSLNGVRNTGELFF
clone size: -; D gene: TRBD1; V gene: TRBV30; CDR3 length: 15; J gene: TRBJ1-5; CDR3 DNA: TGTGCCTGGAGTGGGGGGCAGGGGGCGAATCAGCCCCAGCATTTT; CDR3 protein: CAWSGGQGANQPQHF
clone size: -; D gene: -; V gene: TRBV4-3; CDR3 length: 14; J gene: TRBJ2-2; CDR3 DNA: TGCGCCAGCAGCCAAGAACCCAGGGCCGGGGAGCTGTTTTTT; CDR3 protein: CASSQEPRAGELFF
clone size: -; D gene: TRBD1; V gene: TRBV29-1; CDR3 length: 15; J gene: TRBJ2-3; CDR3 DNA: TGCAGCGTTGTGATGACAGGGGCGGTGTCAGATACGCAGTATTTT; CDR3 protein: CSVVMTGAVSDTQYF
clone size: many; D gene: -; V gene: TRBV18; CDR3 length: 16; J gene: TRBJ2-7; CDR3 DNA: TGTGCCAGCTCACCACCATCGACAGACCCAACCTACGAGCAGTACTTC; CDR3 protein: CASSPPSTDPTYEQYF
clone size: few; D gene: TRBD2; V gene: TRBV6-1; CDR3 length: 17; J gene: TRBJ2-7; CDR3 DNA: TGTGCCAGCAGCCCCAAGGGGAGAGCGGGAGGAGGGTACGAGCAGTACTTC; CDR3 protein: CASSPKGRAGGGYEQYF
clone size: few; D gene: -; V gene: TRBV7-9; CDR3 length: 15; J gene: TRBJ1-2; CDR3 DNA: TGTGCCAGCAGCTTAGCGCGAGACAGCTTCTATGGCTACACCTTC; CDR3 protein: CASSLARDSFYGYTF
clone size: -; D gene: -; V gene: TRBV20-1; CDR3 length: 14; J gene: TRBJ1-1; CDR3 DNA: TGCAGTGCTAGAGATTTCTCCGGGGGGACTGAAGCTTTCTTT; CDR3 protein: CSARDFSGGTEAFF
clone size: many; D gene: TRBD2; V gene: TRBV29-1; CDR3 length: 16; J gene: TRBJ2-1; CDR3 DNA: TGCAGCGTTGGAAGCCCAAGCGGGGCGTCCTACAATGAGCAGTTCTTC; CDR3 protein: CSVGSPSGASYNEQFF
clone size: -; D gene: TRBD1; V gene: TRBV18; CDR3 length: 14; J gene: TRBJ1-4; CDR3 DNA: TGTGCCAGCTCACCACGGACAGGGGCTGAAAAACTGTTTTTT; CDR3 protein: CASSPRTGAEKLFF
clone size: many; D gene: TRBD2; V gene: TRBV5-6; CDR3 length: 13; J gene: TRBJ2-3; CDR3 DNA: TGTGCCAGCATTCGCGGGAGGGGAGATACGCAGTATTTT; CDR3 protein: CASIRGRGDTQYF
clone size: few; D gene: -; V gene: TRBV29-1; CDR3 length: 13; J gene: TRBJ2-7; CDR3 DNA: TGCAGCGTCCAACGGACAACCGAGGGAGAGCAGTACTTC; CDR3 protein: CSVQRTTEGEQYF
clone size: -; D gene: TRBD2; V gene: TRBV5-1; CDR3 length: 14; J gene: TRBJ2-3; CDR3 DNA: TGCGCCAGCAGCCAAACTAGCGGGAGGGATACGCAGTATTTT; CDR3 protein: CASSQTSGRDTQYF
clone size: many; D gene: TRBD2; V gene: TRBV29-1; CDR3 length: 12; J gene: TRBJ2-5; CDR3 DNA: TGCAGCGTTGTAGAGGGAGGGGAGACCCAGTACTTC; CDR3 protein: CSVVEGGETQYF
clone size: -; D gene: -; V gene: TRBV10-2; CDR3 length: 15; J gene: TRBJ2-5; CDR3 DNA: TGCGCCAGCAGTGATTCGGGACGTTTCCAAGAGACCCAGTACTTC; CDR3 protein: CASSDSGRFQETQYF
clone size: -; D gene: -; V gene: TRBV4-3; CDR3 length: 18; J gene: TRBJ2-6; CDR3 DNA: TGCGCCAGCAGCCAAGGGAGGGGGCCTCTCTCTGGGGCCAACGTCCTGACTTTC; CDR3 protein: CASSQGRGPLSGANVLTF
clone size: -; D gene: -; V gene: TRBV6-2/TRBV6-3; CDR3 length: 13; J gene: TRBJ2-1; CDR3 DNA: TGTGCCAGCAGGGGATCATACTACAATGAGCAGTTCTTC; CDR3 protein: CASRGSYYNEQFF
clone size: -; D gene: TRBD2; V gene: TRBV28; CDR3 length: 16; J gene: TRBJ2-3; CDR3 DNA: TGTGCCAGCAGTACACTAGCGGGAGGCGGCACAGATACGCAGTATTTT; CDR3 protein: CASSTLAGGGTDTQYF
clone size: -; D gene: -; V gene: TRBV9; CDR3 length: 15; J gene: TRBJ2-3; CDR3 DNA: TGTGCCAGCAATTCTCACTCCGTAAGCACAGATACGCAGTATTTT; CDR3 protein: CASNSHSVSTDTQYF
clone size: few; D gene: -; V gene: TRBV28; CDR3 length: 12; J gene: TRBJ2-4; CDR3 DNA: TGTGCCAGCAAAGGGGCCAAAAACATTCAGTACTTC; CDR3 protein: CASKGAKNIQYF
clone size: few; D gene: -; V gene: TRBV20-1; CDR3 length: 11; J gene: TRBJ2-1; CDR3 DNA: TGCAGTGCTCGTCTACTTGTTGAGCAGTTCTTC; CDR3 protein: CSARLLVEQFF
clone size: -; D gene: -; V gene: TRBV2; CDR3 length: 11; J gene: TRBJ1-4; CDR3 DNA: TGTGCCAGCAGTGACGGTGAAAAACTGTTTTTT; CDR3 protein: CASSDGEKLFF
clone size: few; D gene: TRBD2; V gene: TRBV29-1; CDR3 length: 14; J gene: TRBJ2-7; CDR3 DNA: TGCAGCGTCCTTGACAGCGGGAGGTCCTACGAGCAGTACTTC; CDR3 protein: CSVLDSGRSYEQYF
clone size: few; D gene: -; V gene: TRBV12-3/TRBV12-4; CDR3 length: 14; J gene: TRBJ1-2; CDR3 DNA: TGTGCCAGCAGTTATGGCAGCTCTGTTGGTGGCTACACCTTC; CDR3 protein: CASSYGSSVGGYTF
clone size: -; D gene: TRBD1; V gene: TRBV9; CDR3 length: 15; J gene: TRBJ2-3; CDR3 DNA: TGTGCCAGCAGCGTTGGACAGGGTGTAACAGATACGCAGTATTTT; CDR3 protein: CASSVGQGVTDTQYF
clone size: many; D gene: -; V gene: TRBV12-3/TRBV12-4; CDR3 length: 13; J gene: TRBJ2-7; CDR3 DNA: TGTGCCAGCAGTTCCCTAGTTTCCTACGAGCAGTACTTC; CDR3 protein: CASSSLVSYEQYF
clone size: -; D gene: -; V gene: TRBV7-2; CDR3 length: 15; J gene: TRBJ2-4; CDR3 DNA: TGTGCCAGCAGCACTCCCGACGTAGCCAAAAACATTCAGTACTTC; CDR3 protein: CASSTPDVAKNIQYF
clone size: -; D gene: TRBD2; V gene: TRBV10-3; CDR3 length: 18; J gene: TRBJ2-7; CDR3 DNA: TGTGCCATCGCTTCGGGGGAACTAGCGGGGGATAGCTCCTACGAGCAGTACTTC; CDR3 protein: CAIASGELAGDSSYEQYF
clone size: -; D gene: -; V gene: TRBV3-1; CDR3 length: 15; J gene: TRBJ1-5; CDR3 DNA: TGTGCCAGCAGCCATGGGGGACACAGCAATCAGCCCCAGCATTTT; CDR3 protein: CASSHGGHSNQPQHF
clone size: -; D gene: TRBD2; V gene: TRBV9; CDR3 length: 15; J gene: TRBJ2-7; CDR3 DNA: TGTGCCAGCAGCGTTAGCGGGAGCCCCGTCTACGAGCAGTACTTC; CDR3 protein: CASSVSGSPVYEQYF
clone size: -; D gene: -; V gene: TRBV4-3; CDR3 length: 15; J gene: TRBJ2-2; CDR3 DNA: TGCGCCAGCAGCCAAGATACGCACAACACCGGGGAGCTGTTTTTT; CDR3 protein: CASSQDTHNTGELFF
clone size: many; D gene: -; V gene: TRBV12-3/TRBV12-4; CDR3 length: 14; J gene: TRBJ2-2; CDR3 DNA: TGTGCCACAGGGAGGACTGTTAACACCGGGGAGCTGTTTTTT; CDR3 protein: CATGRTVNTGELFF
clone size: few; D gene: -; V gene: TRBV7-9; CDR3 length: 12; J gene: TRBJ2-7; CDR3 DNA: TGTGCCAGCAGCTTCCATCTGGGCGAGCAGTACTTC; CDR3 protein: CASSFHLGEQYF
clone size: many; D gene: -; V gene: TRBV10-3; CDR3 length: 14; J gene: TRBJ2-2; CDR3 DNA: TGTGCCATCAGTCCCCGGGATAACACCGGGGAGCTGTTTTTT; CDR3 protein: CAISPRDNTGELFF
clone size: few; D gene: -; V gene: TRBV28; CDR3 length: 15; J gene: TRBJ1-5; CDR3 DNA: TGTGCCAGCAGTCTGCAAATTGGACGGAATCAGCCCCAGCATTTT; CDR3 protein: CASSLQIGRNQPQHF
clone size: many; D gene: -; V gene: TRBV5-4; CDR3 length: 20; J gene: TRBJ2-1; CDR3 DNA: TGTGCCAGCAGCTTGGAGTTTTGGCTTCGGTTGGACAAGGTTAACAATGAGCAGTTCTTC; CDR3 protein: CASSLEFWLRLDKVNNEQFF
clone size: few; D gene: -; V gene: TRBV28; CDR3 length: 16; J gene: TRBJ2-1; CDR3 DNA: TGTGCCAGCAGCCCTCCCGACTCGAGCTCCTACAATGAGCAGTTCTTC; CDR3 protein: CASSPPDSSSYNEQFF